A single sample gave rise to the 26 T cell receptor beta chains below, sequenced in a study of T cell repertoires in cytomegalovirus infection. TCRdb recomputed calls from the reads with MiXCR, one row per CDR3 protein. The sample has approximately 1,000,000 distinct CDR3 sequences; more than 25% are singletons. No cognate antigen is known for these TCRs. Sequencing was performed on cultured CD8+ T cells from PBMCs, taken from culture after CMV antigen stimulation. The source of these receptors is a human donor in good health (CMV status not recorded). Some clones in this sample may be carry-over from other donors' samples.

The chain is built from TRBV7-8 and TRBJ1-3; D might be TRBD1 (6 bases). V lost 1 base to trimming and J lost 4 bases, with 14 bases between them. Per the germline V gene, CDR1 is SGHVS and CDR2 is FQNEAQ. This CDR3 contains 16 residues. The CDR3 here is CASSLVRGGKGNTIYF. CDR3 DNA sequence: TGTGCCAGCAGCTTAGTACGAGGGGGAAAAGGAAACACCATATATTTT.

CDR3 protein: CASSYGTESYEQYF. The DNA for the CDR3 is TGTGCCAGCAGTTATGGGACTGAATCCTACGAGCAGTACTTC. This chain links TRBV27 with TRBJ2-7; D may be TRBD2 (6 bases). Trimming removed 4 bases from V and 1 base from J, with 11 bases in between. CDR3 length equals 14 residues. The germline V gene encodes CDR1 MNHEY and CDR2 SMNVEV (reference sequence).

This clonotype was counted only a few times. The CDR3 spells CASSLEGQGRGEQFF. In DNA, the CDR3 is TGTGCCAGCAGCTTAGAGGGACAGGGTCGGGGTGAGCAGTTCTTC. V gene TRBV7-9 combines with J gene TRBJ2-1, with 9 bases fitting TRBD1. J was trimmed by 9 bases and V by 1 base; bases with no gene match: 7. The CDR3 contains 15 residues. Germline lookup yields CDR1 SEHNR and CDR2 FQNEAQ (reference sequence).

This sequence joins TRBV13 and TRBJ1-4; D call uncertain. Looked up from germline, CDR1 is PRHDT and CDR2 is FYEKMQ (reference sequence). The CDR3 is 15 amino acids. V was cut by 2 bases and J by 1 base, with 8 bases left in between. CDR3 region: CASSLTRRTNEKLFF. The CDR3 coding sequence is TGTGCCAGCAGCTTAACACGGCGAACTAATGAAAAACTGTTTTTT.

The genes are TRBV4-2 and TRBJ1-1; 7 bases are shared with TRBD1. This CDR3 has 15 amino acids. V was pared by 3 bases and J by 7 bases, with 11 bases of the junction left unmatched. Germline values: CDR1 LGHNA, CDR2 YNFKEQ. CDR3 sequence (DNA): TGTGCCAGCAGCCATCCAGAGAGGGGGCAAATTGAAGCTTTCTTT. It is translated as CASSHPERGQIEAFF.

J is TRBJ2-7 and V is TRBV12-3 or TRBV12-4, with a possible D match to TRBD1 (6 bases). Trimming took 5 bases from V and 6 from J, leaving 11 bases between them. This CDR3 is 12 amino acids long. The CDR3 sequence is CASSPNRVEQYF. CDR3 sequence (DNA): TGTGCCAGCAGTCCCAACAGGGTCGAGCAGTACTTC.

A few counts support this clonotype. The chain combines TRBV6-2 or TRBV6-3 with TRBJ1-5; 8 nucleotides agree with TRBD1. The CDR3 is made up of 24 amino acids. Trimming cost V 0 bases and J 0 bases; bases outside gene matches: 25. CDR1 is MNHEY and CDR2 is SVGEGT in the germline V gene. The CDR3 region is CASSYSFDLARWTGRIYSNQPQHF. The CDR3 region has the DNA TGTGCCAGCAGTTACTCCTTTGACCTGGCACGTTGGACAGGGCGAATCTATAGCAATCAGCCCCAGCATTTT.

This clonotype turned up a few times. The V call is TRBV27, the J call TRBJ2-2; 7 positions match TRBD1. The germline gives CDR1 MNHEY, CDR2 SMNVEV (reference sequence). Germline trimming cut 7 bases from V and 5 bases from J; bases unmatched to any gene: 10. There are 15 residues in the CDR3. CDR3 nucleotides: TGTGCCAGCACTTCTTGGGACAGCGAGACCGGGGAGCTGTTTTTT. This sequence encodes CASTSWDSETGELFF.

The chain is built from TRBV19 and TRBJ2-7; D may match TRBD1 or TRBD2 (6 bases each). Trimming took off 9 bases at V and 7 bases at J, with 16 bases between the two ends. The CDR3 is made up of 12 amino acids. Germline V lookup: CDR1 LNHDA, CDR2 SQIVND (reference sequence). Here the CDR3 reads CASGTGALEQYF. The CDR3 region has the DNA TGTGCCAGCGGCACGGGGGCGCTTGAGCAGTACTTC.

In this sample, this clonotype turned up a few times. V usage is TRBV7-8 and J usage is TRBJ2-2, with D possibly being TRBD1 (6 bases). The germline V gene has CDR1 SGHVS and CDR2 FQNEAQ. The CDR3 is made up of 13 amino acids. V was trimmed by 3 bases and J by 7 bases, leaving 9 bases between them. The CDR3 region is CASSFQGIGELFF. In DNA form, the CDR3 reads TGTGCCAGCAGCTTCCAGGGGATCGGGGAGCTGTTTTTT. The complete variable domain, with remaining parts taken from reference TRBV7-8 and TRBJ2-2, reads GAGVSQSPRYKVAKRGQDVALRCDPISGHVSLFWYQQALGQGPEFLTYFQNEAQLDKSGLPSDRFFAERPEGSVSTLKIQRTQQEDSAVYLCASSFQGIGELFFGEGSRLTVL.

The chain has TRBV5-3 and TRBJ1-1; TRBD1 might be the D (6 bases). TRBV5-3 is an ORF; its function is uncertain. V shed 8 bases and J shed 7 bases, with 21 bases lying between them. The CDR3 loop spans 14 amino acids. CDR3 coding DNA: TGTGCCAGCAGCAGCTCCAGGGGAGGAGTTGAAGCTTTCTTT. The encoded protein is CASSSSRGGVEAFF.

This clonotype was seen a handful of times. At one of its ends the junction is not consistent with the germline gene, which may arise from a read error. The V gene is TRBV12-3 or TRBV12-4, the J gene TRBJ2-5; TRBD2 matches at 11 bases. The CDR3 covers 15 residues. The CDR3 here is CASSLAGGRWETQYF. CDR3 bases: TGTGCCAGCAGTCTAGCGGGGGGACGGTGGGAGACCCAGTACTTC.

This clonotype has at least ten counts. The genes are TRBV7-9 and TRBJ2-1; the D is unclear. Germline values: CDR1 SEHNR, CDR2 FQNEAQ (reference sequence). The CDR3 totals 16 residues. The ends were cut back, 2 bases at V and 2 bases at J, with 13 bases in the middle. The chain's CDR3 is CASSLKASNPYNEQFF. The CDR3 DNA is TGTGCCAGCAGCTTAAAAGCCTCCAATCCCTACAATGAGCAGTTCTTC.

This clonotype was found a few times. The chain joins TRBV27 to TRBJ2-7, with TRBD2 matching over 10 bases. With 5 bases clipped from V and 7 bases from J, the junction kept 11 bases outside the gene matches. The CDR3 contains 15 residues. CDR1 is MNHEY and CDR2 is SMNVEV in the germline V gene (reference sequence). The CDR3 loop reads CASSTPAGGPNEQYF. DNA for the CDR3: TGTGCCAGCAGTACACCAGCGGGGGGGCCGAATGAGCAGTACTTC.

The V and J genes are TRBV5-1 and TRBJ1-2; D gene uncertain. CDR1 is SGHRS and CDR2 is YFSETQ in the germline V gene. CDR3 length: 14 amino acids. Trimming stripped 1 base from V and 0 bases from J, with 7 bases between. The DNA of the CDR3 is TGCGCCAGCAGCTTGAGGGATCCTAACTATGGCTACACCTTC. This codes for CASSLRDPNYGYTF. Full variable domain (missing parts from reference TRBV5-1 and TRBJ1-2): KAGVTQTPRYLIKTRGQQVTLSCSPISGHRSVSWYQQTPGQGLQFLFEYFSETQRNKGNFPGRFSGRQFSNSRSEMNVSTLELGDSALYLCASSLRDPNYGYTFGSGTRLTVV.

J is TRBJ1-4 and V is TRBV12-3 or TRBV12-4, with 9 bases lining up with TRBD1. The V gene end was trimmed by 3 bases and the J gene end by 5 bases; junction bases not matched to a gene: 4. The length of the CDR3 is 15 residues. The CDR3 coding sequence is TGTGCCAGCAGTTTTACCGGGACAGGGAATGAAAAACTGTTTTTT. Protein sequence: CASSFTGTGNEKLFF.

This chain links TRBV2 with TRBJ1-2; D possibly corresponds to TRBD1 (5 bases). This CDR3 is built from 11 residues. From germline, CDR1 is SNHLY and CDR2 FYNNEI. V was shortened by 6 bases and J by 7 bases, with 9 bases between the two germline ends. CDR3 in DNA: TGTGCCAGCAGGGGGCCGGGTGGCTACACCTTC. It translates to CASRGPGGYTF.

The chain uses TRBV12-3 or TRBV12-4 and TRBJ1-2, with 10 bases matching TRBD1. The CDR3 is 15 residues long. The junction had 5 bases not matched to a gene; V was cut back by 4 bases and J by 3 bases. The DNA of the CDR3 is TGTGCCAGCAGTTCCCCGGGACAGGGGTACTATGGCTACACCTTC. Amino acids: CASSSPGQGYYGYTF.

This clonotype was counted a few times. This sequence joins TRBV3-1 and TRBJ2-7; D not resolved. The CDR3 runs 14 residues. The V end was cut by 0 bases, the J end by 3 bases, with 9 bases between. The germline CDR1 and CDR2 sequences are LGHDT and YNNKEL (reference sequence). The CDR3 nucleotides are TGTGCCAGCAGCCAAGATTTAGGGAACTACGAGCAGTACTTC. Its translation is CASSQDLGNYEQYF.

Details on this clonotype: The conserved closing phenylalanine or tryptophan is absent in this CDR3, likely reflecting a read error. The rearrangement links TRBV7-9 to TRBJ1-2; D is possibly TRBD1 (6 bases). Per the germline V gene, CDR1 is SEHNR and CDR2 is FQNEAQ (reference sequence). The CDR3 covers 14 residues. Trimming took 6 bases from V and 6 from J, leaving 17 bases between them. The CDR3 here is CASRQGFSRDGYTL. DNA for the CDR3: TGTGCCAGCAGACAGGGATTTTCGAGAGATGGCTACACCCTC.

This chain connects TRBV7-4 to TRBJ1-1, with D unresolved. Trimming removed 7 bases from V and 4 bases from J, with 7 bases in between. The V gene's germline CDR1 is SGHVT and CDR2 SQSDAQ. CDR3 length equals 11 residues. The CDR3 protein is CASTLVTEAFF. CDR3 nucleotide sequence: TGTGCCAGCACCCTAGTCACTGAAGCTTTCTTT.

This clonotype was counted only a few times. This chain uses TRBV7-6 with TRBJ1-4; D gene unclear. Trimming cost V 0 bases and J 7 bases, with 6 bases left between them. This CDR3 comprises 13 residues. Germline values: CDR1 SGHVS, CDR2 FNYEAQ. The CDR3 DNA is TGTGCCAGCAGCTTAGCGGAGGCTGAAAAACTGTTTTTT. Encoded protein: CASSLAEAEKLFF.

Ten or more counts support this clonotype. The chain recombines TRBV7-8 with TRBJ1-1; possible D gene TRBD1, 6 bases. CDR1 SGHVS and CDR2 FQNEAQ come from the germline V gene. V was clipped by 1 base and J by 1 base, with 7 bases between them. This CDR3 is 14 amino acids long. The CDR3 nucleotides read TGTGCCAGCAGCTTAGACAGGGCGAACACTGAAGCTTTCTTT. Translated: CASSLDRANTEAFF.

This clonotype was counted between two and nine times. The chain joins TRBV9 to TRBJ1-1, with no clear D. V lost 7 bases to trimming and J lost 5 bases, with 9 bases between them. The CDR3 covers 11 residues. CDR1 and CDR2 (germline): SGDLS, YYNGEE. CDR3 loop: CASQFLTEAFF. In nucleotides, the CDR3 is TGTGCCAGCCAGTTCCTAACTGAAGCTTTCTTT.

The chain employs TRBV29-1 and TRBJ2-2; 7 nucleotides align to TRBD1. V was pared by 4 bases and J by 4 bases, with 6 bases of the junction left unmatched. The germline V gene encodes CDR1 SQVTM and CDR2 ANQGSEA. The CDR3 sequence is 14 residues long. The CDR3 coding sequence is TGCAGCGTTGCCTGGACAGGCCTCACCGGGGAGCTGTTTTTT. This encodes CSVAWTGLTGELFF.

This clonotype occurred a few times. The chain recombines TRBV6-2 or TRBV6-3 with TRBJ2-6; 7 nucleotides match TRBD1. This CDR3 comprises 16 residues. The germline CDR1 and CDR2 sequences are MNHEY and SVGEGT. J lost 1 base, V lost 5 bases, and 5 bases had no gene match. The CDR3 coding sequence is TGTGCCAGCAGTCCCCTACAGGGGTCTGGGGCCAACGTCCTGACTTTC. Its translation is CASSPLQGSGANVLTF.